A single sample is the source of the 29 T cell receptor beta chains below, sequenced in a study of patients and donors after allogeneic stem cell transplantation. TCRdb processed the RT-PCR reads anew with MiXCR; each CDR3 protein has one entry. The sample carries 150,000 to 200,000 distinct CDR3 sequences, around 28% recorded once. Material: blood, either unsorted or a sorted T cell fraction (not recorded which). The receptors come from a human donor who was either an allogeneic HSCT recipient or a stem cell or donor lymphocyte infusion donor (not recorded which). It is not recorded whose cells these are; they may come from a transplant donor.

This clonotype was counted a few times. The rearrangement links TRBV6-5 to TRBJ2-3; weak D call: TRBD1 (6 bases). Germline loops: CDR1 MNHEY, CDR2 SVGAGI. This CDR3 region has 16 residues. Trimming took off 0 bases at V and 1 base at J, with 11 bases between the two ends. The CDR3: CASSYSYRAGTDTQYF. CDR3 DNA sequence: TGTGCCAGCAGTTACTCTTACAGGGCCGGCACAGATACGCAGTATTTT.

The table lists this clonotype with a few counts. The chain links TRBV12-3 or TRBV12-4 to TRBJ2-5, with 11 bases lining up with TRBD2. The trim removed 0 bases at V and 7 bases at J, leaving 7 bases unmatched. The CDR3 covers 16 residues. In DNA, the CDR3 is TGTGCCAGCAGTTTAGCGTTAGCGGGAGGGCCGGGGACCCAGTACTTC. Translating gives CASSLALAGGPGTQYF.

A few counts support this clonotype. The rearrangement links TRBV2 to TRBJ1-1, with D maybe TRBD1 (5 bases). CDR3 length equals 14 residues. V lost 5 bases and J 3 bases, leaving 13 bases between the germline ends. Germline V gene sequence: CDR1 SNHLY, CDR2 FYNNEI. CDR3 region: CASSLQESYTEAFF. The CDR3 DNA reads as TGTGCCAGCAGTCTACAGGAGTCTTACACTGAAGCTTTCTTT.

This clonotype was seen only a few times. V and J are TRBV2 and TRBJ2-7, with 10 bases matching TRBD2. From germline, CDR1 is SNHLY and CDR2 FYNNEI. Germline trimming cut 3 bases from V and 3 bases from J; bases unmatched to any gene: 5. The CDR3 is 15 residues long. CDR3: CASSDPGLADYEQYF. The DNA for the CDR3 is TGTGCCAGCAGTGACCCCGGACTAGCGGACTACGAGCAGTACTTC.

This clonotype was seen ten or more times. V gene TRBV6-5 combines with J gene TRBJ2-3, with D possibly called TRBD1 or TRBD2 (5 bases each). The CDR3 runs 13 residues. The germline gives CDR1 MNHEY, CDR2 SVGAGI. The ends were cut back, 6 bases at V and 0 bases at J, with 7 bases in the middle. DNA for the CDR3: TGTGCCAGCAGCCGGGACAGCACAGATACGCAGTATTTT. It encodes CASSRDSTDTQYF.

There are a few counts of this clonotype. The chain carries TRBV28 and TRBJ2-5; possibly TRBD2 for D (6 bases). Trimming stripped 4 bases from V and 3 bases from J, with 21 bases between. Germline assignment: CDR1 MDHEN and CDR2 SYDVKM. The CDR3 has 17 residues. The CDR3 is CASSYIGQPGVKETQYF. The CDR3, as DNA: TGTGCCAGCAGTTACATTGGGCAGCCGGGGGTCAAAGAGACCCAGTACTTC.

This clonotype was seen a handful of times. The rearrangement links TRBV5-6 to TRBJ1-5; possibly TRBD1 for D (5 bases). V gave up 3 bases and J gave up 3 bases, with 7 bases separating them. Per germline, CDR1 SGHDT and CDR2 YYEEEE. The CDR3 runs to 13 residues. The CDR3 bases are TGTGCCAGCAGCTCGACAGTCAATCAGCCCCAGCATTTT. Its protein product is CASSSTVNQPQHF.

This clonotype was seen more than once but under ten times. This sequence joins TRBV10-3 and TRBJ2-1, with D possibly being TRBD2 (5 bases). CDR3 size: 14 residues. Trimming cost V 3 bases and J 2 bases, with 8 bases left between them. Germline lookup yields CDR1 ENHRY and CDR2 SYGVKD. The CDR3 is CAISDPGTYNEQFF. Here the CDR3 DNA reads TGTGCCATCAGTGACCCCGGGACCTACAATGAGCAGTTCTTC.

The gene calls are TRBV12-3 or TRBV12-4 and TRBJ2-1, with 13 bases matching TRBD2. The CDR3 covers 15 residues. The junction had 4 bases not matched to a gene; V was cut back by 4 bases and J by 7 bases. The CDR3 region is CASSSRTSGSNEQFF. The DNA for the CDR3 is TGTGCCAGCAGTTCCCGGACTAGCGGGAGTAATGAGCAGTTCTTC.

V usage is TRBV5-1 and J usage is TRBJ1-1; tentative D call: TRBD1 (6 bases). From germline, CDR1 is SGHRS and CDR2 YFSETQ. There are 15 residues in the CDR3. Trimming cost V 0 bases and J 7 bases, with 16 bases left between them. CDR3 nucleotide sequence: TGCGCCAGCAGCTTGGTGGGATCCAGGGGCGGTGAAGCTTTCTTT. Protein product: CASSLVGSRGGEAFF.

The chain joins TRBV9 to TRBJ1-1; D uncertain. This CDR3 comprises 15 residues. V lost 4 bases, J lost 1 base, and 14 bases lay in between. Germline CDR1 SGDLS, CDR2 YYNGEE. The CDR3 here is CASSPTARANTEAFF. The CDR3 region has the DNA TGTGCCAGCAGCCCCACCGCGCGGGCGAACACTGAAGCTTTCTTT.

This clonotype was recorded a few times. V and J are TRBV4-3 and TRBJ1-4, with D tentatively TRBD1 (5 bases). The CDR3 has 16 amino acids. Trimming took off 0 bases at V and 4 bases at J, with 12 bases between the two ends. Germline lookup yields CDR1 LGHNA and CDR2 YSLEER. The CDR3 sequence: CASSQDSQGSNEKLFF. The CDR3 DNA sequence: TGCGCCAGCAGCCAAGATTCCCAGGGCAGTAATGAAAAACTGTTTTTT.

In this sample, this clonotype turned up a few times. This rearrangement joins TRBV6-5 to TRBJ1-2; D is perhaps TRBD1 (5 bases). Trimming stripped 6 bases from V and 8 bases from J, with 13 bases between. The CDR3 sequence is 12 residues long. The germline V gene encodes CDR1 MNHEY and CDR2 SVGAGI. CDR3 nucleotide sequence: TGTGCCAGCAGCACTAATGGGGACGGCTACACCTTC. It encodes CASSTNGDGYTF.

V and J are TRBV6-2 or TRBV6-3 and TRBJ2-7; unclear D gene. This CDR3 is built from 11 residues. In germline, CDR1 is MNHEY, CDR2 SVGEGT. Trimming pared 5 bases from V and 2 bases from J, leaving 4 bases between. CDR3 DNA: TGTGCCAGCAGTCGTACCTACGAGCAGTACTTC. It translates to CASSRTYEQYF.

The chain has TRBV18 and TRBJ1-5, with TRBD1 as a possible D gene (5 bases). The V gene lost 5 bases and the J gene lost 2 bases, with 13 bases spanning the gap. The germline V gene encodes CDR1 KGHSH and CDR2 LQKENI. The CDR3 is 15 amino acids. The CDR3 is CASSLWGIGNQPQHF. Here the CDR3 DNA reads TGTGCCAGCTCATTGTGGGGGATCGGCAATCAGCCCCAGCATTTT.

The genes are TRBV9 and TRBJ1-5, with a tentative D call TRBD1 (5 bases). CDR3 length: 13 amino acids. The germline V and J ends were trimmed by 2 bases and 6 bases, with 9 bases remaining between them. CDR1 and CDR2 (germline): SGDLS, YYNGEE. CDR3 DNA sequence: TGTGCCAGCAGCGTCGGTGGGGGTCAGCCCCAGCATTTT. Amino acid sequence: CASSVGGGQPQHF. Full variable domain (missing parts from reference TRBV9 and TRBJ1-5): DSGVTQTPKHLITATGQRVTLRCSPRSGDLSVYWYQQSLDQGLQFLIQYYNGEERAKGNILERFSAQQFPDLHSELNLSSLELGDSALYFCASSVGGGQPQHFGDGTRLSIL.

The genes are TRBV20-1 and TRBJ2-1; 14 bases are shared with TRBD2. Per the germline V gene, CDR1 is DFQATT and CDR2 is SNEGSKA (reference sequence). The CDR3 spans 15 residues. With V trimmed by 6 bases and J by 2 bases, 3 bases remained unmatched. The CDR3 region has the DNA TGCAGTGCGGCGACTAGCGGGAGGGCCTACAATGAGCAGTTCTTC. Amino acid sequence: CSAATSGRAYNEQFF.

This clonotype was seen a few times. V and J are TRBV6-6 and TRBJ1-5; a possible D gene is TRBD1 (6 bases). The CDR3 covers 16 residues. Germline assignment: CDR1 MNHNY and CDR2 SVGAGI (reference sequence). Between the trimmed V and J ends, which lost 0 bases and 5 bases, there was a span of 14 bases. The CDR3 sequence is CASSYSDSLIDQPQHF. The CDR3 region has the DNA TGTGCCAGCAGTTACTCGGACAGCCTAATCGATCAGCCCCAGCATTTT.

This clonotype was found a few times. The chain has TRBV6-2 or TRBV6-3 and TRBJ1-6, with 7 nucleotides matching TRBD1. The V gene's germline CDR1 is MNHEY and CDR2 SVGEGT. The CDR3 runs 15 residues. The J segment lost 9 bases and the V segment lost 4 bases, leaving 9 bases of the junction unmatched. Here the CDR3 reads CASSLRTGGTSPLHF. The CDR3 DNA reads TGTGCCAGCAGTTTGCGGACAGGCGGCACTTCACCCCTCCACTTT.

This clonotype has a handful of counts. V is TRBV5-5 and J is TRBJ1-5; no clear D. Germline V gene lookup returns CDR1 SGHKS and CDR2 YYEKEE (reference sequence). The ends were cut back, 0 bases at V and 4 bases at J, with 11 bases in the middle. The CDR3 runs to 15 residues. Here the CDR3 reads CASSLAGGWNQPQHF. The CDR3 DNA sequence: TGTGCCAGCAGCTTGGCCGGTGGGTGGAATCAGCCCCAGCATTTT. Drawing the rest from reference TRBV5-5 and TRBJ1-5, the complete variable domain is DAGVTQSPTHLIKTRGQQVTLRCSPISGHKSVSWYQQVLGQGPQFIFQYYEKEERGRGNFPDRFSARQFPNYSSELNVNALLLGDSALYLCASSLAGGWNQPQHFGDGTRLSIL.

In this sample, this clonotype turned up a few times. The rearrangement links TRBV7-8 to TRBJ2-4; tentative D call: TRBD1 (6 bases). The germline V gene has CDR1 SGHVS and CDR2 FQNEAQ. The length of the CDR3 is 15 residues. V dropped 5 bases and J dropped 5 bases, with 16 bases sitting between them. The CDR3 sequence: CASSPRTGIENIQYF. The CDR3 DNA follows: TGTGCCAGCAGCCCACGAACAGGGATCGAAAACATTCAGTACTTC.

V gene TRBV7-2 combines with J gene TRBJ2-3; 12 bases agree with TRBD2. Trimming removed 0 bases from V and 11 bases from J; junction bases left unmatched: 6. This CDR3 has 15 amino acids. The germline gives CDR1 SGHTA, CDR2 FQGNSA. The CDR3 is CASSLALAGGLGQYF. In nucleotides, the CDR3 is TGTGCCAGCAGCTTAGCGCTAGCGGGAGGGCTAGGGCAGTATTTT.

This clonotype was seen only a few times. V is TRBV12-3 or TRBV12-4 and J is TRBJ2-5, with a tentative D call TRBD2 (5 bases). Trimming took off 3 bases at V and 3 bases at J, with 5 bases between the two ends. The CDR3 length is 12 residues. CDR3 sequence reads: CASSLEEETQYF. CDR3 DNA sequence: TGTGCCAGCAGTTTGGAGGAAGAGACCCAGTACTTC.

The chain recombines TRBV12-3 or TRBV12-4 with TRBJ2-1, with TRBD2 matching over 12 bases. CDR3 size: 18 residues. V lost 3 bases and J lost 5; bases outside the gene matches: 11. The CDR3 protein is CASSLELAGGPVNNEQFF. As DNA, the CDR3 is TGTGCCAGCAGTTTGGAGCTAGCGGGAGGGCCGGTGAACAATGAGCAGTTCTTC.

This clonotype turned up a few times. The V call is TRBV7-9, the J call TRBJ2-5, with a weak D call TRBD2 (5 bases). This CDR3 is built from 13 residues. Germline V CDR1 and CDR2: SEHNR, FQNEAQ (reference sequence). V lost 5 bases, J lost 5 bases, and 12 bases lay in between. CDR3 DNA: TGTGCCAGCAGCCCGAGCCGGGGTGAGACCCAGTACTTC. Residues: CASSPSRGETQYF.

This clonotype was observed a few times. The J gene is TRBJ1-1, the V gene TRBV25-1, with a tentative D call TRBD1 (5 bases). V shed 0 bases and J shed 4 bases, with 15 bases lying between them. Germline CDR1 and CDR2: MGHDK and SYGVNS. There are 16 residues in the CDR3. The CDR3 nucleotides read TGTGCCAGCAGTGAATATCCCGGGGCAGGTGGCACTGAAGCTTTCTTT. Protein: CASSEYPGAGGTEAFF.

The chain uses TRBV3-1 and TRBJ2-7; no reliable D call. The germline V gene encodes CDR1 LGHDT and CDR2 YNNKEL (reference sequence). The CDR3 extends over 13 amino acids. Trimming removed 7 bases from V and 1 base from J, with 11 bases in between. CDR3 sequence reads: CASNALGSYEQYF. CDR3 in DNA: TGTGCCAGCAACGCCTTAGGGTCCTACGAGCAGTACTTC.

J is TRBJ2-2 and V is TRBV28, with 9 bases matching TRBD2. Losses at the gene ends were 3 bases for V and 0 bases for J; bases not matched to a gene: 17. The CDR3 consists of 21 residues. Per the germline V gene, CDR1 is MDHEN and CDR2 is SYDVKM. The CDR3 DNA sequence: TGTGCCAGCAGTTTGGGTCTAGCGGGACGTATCCATAAGGCGAACACCGGGGAGCTGTTTTTT. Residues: CASSLGLAGRIHKANTGELFF.

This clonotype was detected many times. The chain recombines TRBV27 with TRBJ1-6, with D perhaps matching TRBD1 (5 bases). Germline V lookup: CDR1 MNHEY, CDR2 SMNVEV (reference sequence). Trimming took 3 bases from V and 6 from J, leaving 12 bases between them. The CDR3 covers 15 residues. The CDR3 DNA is TGTGCCAGCAGTTTTAATGGTCAGGGTAATTCACCCCTCCACTTT. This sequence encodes CASSFNGQGNSPLHF.